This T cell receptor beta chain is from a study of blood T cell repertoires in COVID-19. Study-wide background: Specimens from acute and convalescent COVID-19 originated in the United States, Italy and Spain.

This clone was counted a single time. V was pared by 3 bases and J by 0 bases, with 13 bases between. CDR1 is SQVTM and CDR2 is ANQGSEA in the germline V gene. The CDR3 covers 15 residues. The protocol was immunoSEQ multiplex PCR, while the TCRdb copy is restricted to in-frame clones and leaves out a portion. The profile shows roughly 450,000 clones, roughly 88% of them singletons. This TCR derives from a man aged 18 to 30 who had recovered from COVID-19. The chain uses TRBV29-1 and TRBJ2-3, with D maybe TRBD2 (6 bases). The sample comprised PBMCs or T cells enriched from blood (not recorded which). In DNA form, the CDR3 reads TGCAGCGTTGAGGGACTCCCAGGAAGCACAGATACGCAGTATTTT. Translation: CSVEGLPGSTDTQYF.